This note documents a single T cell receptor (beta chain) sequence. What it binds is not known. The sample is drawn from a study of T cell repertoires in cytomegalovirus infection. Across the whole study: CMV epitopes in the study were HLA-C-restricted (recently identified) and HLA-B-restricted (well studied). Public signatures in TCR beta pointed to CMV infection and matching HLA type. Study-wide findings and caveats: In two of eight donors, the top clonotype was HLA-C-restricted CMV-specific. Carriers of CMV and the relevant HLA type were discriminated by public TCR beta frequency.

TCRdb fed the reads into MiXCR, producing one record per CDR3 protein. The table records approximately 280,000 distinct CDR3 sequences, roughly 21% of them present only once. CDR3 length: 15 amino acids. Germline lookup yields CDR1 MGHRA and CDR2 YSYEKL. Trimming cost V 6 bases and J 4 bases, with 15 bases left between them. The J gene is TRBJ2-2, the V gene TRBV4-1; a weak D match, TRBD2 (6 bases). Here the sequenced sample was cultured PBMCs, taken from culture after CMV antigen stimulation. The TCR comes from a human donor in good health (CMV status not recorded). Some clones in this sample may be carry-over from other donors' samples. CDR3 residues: CASRPQYGSTGELFF. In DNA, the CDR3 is TGCGCCAGCAGACCACAGTACGGGAGCACCGGGGAGCTGTTTTTT.